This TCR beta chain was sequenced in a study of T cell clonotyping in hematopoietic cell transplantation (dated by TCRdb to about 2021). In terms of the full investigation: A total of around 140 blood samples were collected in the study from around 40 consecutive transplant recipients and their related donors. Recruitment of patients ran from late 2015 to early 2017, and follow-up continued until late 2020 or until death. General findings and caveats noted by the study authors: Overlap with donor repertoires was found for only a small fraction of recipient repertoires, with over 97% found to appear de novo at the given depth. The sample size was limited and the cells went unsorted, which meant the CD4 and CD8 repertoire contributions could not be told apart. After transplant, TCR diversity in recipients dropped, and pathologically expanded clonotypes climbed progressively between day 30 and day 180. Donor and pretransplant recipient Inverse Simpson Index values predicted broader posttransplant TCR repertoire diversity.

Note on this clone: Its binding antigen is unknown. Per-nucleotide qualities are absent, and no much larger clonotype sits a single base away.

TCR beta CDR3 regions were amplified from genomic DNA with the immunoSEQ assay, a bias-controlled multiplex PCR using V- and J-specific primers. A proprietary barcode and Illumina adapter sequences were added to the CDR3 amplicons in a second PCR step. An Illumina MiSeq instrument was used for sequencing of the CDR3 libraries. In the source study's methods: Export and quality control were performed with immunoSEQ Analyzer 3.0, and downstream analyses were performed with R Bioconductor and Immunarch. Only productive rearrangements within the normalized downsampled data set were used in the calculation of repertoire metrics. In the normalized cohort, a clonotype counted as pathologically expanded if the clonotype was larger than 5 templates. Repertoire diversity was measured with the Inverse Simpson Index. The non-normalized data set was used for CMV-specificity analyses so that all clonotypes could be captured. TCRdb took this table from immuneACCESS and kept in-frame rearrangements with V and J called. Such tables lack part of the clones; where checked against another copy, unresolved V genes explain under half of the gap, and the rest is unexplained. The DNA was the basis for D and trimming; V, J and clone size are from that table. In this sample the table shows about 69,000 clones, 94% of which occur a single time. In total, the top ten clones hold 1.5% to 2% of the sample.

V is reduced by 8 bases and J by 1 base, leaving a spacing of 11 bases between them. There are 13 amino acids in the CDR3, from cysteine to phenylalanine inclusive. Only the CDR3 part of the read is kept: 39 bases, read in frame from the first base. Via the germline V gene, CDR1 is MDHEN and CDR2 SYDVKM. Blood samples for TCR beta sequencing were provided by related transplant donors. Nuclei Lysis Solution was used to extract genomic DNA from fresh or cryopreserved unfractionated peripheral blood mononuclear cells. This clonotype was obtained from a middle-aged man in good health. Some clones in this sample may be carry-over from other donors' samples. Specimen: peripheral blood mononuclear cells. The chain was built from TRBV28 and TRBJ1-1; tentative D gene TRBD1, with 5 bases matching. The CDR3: CASRGEGNTEAFF. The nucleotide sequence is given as TGTGCCAGCCGGGGGGAGGGGAACACTGAAGCTTTCTTT.